This TCR beta chain was sequenced during a study of blood T cells in healthy people across ages. J was trimmed by 15 bases and V by 5 bases; bases with no gene match: 20. This CDR3 has 16 residues. Primed by a sample-barcoded 5' primer and a J-beta primer mix, a second PCR proceeded for roughly 6 to 12 cycles. A single record per CDR3 protein comes from TCRdb applying MiXCR to the 5' RACE reads. The table records fewer than 900,000 distinct CDR3 sequences, roughly 40% of them present only once. The rearrangement uses TRBV12-3 or TRBV12-4 and TRBJ2-3; 10 bases agree with TRBD1. This TCR was recovered from a man younger than 35 in good health. Sequencing input: blood. CDR3 nucleotides: TGTGCCAGCAGTGATTTCGGACAGGGGGGAGCAGATACGGAATATTTT. Translating gives CASSDFGQGGADTEYF.